These 18 T cell receptor beta chains came from one sample sequenced in a study of cytomegalovirus exposure and HLA in healthy donors. In the PCR, 60 Vbeta and 13 Jbeta primers were used. TCRdb's copy holds only in-frame clones and misses some; the assay was immunoSEQ multiplex PCR. This sample has about 37,000 clones, with approximately 82% found just once. Sample: PBMCs. The source of these receptors is a woman younger than 35 in good health and CMV-seropositive.

The rearrangement uses TRBV7-2 and TRBJ2-1; 9 bases fit TRBD1. Looked up from germline, CDR1 is SGHTA and CDR2 is FQGNSA. V shed 9 bases and J 14 bases; nucleotides not matched to a gene: 17. The CDR3 contains 14 residues. CDR3 region: CASKKGTGLFEKFF. CDR3 in DNA: TGTGCCAGTAAGAAGGGGACAGGGCTTTTCGAAAAGTTCTTC. The variable domain in full, with the rest retrieved from reference TRBV7-2 and TRBJ2-1, is GAGVSQSPSNKVTEKGKDVELRCDPISGHTALYWYRQSLGQGLEFLIYFQGNSAPDKSGLPSDRFSAERTGGSVSTLTIQRTQQEDSAVYLCASKKGTGLFEKFFGPGTRLTVL.

This chain uses TRBV19 with TRBJ1-1; 10 positions match TRBD1. The CDR3 has 13 residues. Germline trimming cut 9 bases from V and 3 bases from J; bases unmatched to any gene: 4. Germline lookup yields CDR1 LNHDA and CDR2 SQIVND (reference sequence). CDR3 protein: CASKDRGDTEAFF. In DNA, the CDR3 is TGTGCCAGCAAGGACAGGGGGGACACTGAAGCTTTCTTT.

The V and J genes are TRBV28 and TRBJ2-7; TRBD1 might be the D (5 bases). The ends were cut back, 5 bases at V and 3 bases at J, with 26 bases in the middle. From germline, CDR1 is MDHEN and CDR2 SYDVKM. The CDR3 sequence is 18 residues long. The CDR3 coding sequence is TGTGCCAGCAGTCCCGAGCAGTTTTTGGGGCTTCCCGACTACGAGCAGTACTTC. Protein: CASSPEQFLGLPDYEQYF.

The chain combines TRBV6-4 with TRBJ2-3; 7 bases fit TRBD2. Germline-derived CDR1 and CDR2 are MRHNA and SNTAGT. The length of the CDR3 is 15 residues. J lost 6 bases, V lost 2 bases, and 8 bases had no gene match. The CDR3 is CASSDRGREMDTQYF. CDR3 nucleotides: TGTGCCAGCAGTGACCGAGGGAGGGAAATGGATACGCAGTATTTT.

The chain combines TRBV7-9 with TRBJ1-4, with 9 bases matching TRBD1. CDR3 length: 14 amino acids. V trimming: 6 bases; J trimming: 8 bases; junction bases outside the gene matches: 7. The germline gives CDR1 SEHNR, CDR2 FQNEAQ (reference sequence). DNA of the CDR3: TGTGCCAGCAGACAGGCGACAGGGGGAGAAAAACTGTTTTTT. Translation: CASRQATGGEKLFF.

J is TRBJ2-7 and V is TRBV7-9; D not resolved. CDR1 and CDR2 from the germline V gene are SEHNR and FQNEAQ (reference sequence). Deletions cut 4 bases from V and 6 bases from J, with 7 bases between. The CDR3 is made up of 11 amino acids. CDR3 nucleotide sequence: TGTGCCAGCAGCTCCTCCCCCGAGCAGTACTTC. Amino acids: CASSSSPEQYF.

This chain uses TRBV5-1 with TRBJ2-7, with D maybe TRBD2 (7 bases). The germline V gene has CDR1 SGHRS and CDR2 YFSETQ. CDR3 size: 15 residues. V was shortened by 0 bases and J by 5 bases, with 15 bases between the two germline ends. The CDR3 protein is CASSLGGGHDHEQYF. In DNA form, the CDR3 reads TGCGCCAGCAGCTTGGGGGGGGGCCACGACCACGAGCAGTACTTC.

The rearrangement links TRBV19 to TRBJ2-1; D might be TRBD1 (7 bases). The V end was cut by 8 bases, the J end by 2 bases, with 13 bases between. This CDR3 contains 14 residues. In germline, CDR1 is LNHDA, CDR2 SQIVND (reference sequence). The CDR3 nucleotides are TGTGCCAGTTGCAGGGGGGTTGCCTACAATGAGCAGTTCTTC. Translated: CASCRGVAYNEQFF.

The V call is TRBV7-9, the J call TRBJ2-7, with 11 nucleotides matching TRBD2. From germline, CDR1 is SEHNR and CDR2 FQNEAQ (reference sequence). This CDR3 comprises 15 residues. V shed 8 bases and J 0 bases; nucleotides not matched to a gene: 6. The CDR3 DNA is TGTGCCAGCGCTGTTGGGACTAGCGGCTCCTACGAGCAGTACTTC. This codes for CASAVGTSGSYEQYF.

The CDR3 bases are TGTGCCAGCAGCTTAGCCCCAAGGGGAAATGAAAAACTGTTTTTT. It yields the protein CASSLAPRGNEKLFF. The chain links TRBV13 to TRBJ1-4; possibly TRBD1 for D (5 bases). CDR1 PRHDT and CDR2 FYEKMQ come from the germline V gene (reference sequence). CDR3 size: 15 residues. V was pared by 1 base and J by 5 bases, with 11 bases between.

The chain joins TRBV30 to TRBJ2-1, with TRBD2 matching over 7 bases. V shed 2 bases and J 0 bases; nucleotides not matched to a gene: 16. CDR1 is GTSNPN and CDR2 is SVGIG in the germline V gene (reference sequence). CDR3 length: 19 residues. CDR3 in amino acids: CAWSMGTGTTSPSYNEQFF. CDR3 DNA sequence: TGTGCCTGGAGTATGGGAACGGGGACTACCTCTCCCTCCTACAATGAGCAGTTCTTC.

The chain uses TRBV7-2 and TRBJ2-1, with 7 bases matching TRBD1. The V gene end was trimmed by 8 bases and the J gene end by 5 bases; junction bases not matched to a gene: 3. In germline, CDR1 is SGHTA, CDR2 FQGNSA. The CDR3 totals 12 residues. The CDR3: CASRGQNNEQFF. CDR3 DNA sequence: TGTGCCAGCCGGGGACAGAACAATGAGCAGTTCTTC.

The chain couples TRBV7-2 to TRBJ2-7, with TRBD2 matching 10 bases. From germline, CDR1 is SGHTA and CDR2 FQGNSA. The junction had 4 bases not matched to a gene; V was cut back by 5 bases and J by 0 bases. CDR3 length: 15 amino acids. CDR3 region: CASSTLAGGSYEQYF. CDR3 coding DNA: TGTGCCAGCAGCACCTTAGCGGGGGGCTCCTACGAGCAGTACTTC.

The V and J genes are TRBV5-8 and TRBJ1-4; D ambiguous. Trimming left V 0 bases short and J 0 bases short, with 9 bases between. Germline CDR1 SGHTS, CDR2 YDEGEE. CDR3 length equals 16 residues. CDR3 loop: CASSLALGSTNEKLFF. The CDR3 nucleotides are TGTGCCAGCAGCTTGGCCCTAGGATCAACTAATGAAAAACTGTTTTTT.

The rearrangement links TRBV5-1 to TRBJ1-4; weak D call: TRBD1 (5 bases). From germline, CDR1 is SGHRS and CDR2 YFSETQ. This CDR3 is built from 16 residues. The V and J ends lost 4 bases and 2 bases respectively, with 15 bases between them. Here the CDR3 DNA reads TGCGCCAGCAGCCCCAGGGTAGTGGGGACTAATGAAAAACTGTTTTTT. Translated, it gives CASSPRVVGTNEKLFF.

This clone was detected a few times. The chain couples TRBV2 to TRBJ2-5, with 10 bases aligning to TRBD1. J lost 5 bases, V lost 4 bases, and 10 bases had no gene match. CDR3 size: 16 residues. The germline gives CDR1 SNHLY, CDR2 FYNNEI. The CDR3 here is CASSAERDRGSETQYF. CDR3 coding DNA: TGTGCCAGCAGTGCCGAACGGGACAGGGGAAGCGAGACCCAGTACTTC.

The genes are TRBV7-9 and TRBJ2-5; D perhaps matches TRBD2 (6 bases). From germline, CDR1 is SEHNR and CDR2 FQNEAQ (reference sequence). The CDR3 extends over 16 amino acids. Trimming removed 5 bases at V and 5 bases at J, with 21 bases between. The CDR3 reads CASSQLEGLGEETQYF. CDR3 nucleotides: TGTGCCAGCAGCCAACTGGAGGGACTCGGGGAGGAGACCCAGTACTTC. Full variable domain (rest looked up from reference TRBV7-9 and TRBJ2-5): DTGVSQNPRHKITKRGQNVTFRCDPISEHNRLYWYRQTLGQGPEFLTYFQNEAQLEKSRLLSDRFSAERPKGSFSTLEIQRTEQGDSAMYLCASSQLEGLGEETQYFGPGTRLLVL.

This chain uses TRBV7-8 with TRBJ2-5, with 7 bases matching TRBD1. The DNA matches TRBJ2-7 better at its end, which makes the J call doubtful. CDR1 is SGHVS, CDR2 FQNEAQ, per germline. The CDR3 spans 15 residues. CDR3 amino acids: CASSLGGQTSYEQYF. DNA for the CDR3: TGTGCCAGCAGCTTAGGGGGACAGACTTCCTACGAGCAGTACTTC.